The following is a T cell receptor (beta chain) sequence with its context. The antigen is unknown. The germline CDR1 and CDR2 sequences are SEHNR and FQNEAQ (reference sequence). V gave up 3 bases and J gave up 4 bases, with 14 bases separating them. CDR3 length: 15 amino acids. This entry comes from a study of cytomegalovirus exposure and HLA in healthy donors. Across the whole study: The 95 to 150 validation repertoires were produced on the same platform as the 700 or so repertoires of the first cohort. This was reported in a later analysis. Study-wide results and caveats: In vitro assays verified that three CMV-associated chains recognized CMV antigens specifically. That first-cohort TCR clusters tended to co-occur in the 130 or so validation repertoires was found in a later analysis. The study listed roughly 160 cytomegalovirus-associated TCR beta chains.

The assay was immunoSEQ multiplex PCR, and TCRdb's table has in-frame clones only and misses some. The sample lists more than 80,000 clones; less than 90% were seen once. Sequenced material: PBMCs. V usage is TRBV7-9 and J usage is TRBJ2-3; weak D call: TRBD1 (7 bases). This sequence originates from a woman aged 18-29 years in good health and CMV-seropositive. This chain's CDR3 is CASSFATGEADTQYF. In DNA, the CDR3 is TGTGCCAGCAGCTTTGCCACAGGGGAGGCAGATACGCAGTATTTT.